What follows describes a single TCR beta chain. Antigen unknown. V was trimmed by 1 base and J by 5 bases, leaving 20 bases between them. CDR3 length: 17 residues. Germline CDR1 reads SGHVS; CDR2 reads FQNEAQ. This sample stems from a study of T cells in Graves' hyperthyroidism and ophthalmopathy. Study information: Peripheral blood was acquired at first diagnosis, ahead of any therapy whatsoever. Study conclusions and caveats: Model predictions of ophthalmopathy came a median approximately 6 months before onset.

Authors of the study amplified TCR beta CDR3 regions from RNA transcripts. The TCR CDR3 first-round RT-PCR relied on the HTBI primer set. TCRdb used MiXCR to reprocess the multiplex PCR reads, holding one entry per CDR3 protein. In the table there are around 450,000 distinct CDR3 sequences, 15% to 18% of which are singletons. The authors deemed Graves' hyperthyroidism stable absent ophthalmopathy progression within 18 months. The diagnoses drew upon clinical symptoms, serum thyroxine and TRAb, thyroid ultrasound and orbital computed tomography. This chain links TRBV7-8 with TRBJ1-2, with a possible D match to TRBD1 (5 bases). The sequencing input was blood. The source is a woman aged 18 to 35 with Graves' hyperthyroidism. The CDR3: CASSLDRDPGRMYGYTF. The DNA of the CDR3 is TGTGCCAGCAGCTTAGACCGGGACCCTGGAAGAATGTATGGCTACACCTTC.